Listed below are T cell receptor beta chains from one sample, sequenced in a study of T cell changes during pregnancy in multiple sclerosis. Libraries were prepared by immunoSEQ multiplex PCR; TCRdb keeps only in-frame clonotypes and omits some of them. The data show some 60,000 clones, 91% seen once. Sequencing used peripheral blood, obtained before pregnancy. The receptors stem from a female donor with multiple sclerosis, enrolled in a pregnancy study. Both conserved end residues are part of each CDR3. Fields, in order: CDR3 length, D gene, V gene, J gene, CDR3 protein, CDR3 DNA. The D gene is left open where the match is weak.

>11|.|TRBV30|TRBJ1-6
CAWGGNSPLHF
TGTGCCTGGGGGGGGAACTCACCCCTCCACTTT
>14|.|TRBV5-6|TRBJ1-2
CASSLDSPESGYTF
TGTGCCAGCAGCTTGGACAGCCCCGAGAGCGGCTACACCTTC
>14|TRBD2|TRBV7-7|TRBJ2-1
CASSRAGFNSEQFF
TGTGCCAGCAGCAGAGCGGGGTTTAACTCTGAGCAGTTCTTC
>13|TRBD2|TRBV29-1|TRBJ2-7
CSVHGTSGYEQYF
TGCAGCGTTCACGGGACTAGCGGTTACGAGCAGTACTTC
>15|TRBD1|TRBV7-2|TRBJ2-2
CASRDRGGNTGELFF
TGTGCCAGCAGGGACAGGGGGGGGAACACCGGGGAGCTGTTTTTT
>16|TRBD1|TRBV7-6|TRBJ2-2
CASSLAQGQYTGELFF
TGTGCCAGCAGCTTAGCTCAGGGACAGTACACCGGGGAGCTGTTTTTT
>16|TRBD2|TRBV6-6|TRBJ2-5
CASRPLGLAGRETQYF
TGTGCCAGCAGACCCCTTGGACTAGCGGGGCGAGAGACCCAGTACTTC
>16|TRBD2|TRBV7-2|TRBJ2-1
CASSLVAGAGDNEQFF
TGTGCCAGCAGCTTAGTAGCGGGGGCGGGGGACAATGAGCAGTTCTTC
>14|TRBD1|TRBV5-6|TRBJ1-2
CASSLGQGAYGYTF
TGTGCCAGCAGCTTGGGACAGGGAGCCTATGGCTACACCTTC
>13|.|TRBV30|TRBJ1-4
CAWATRVGEKLFF
TGTGCCTGGGCGACCAGGGTGGGGGAAAAACTGTTTTTT
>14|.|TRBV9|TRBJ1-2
CASRDDSWNYGYTF
TGTGCCAGCAGAGACGACAGTTGGAACTATGGCTACACCTTC